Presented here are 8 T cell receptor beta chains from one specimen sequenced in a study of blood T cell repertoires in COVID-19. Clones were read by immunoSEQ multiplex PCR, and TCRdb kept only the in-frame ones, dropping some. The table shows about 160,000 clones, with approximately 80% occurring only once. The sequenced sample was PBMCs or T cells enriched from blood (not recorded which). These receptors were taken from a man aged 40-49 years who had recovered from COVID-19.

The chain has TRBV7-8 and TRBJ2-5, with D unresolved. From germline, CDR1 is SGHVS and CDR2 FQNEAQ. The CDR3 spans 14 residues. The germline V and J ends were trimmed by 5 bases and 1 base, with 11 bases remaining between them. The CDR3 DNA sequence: TGTGCCAGCAGCCCTGAGGCGTCCCAAGAGACCCAGTACTTC. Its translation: CASSPEASQETQYF. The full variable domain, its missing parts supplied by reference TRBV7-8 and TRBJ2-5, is GAGVSQSPRYKVAKRGQDVALRCDPISGHVSLFWYQQALGQGPEFLTYFQNEAQLDKSGLPSDRFFAERPEGSVSTLKIQRTQQEDSAVYLCASSPEASQETQYFGPGTRLLVL.

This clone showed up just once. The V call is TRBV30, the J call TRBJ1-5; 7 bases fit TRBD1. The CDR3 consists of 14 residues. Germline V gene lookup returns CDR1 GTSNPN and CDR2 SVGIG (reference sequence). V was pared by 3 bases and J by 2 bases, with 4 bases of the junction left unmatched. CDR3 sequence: CAWSDRVGNQPQHF. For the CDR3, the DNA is TGTGCCTGGAGCGACAGGGTGGGCAATCAGCCCCAGCATTTT.

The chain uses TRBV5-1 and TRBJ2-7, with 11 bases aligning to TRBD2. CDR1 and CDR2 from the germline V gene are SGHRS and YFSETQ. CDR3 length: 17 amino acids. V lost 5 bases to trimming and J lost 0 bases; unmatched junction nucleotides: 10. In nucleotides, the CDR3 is TGCGCCAGCAGTCCCGCGGGGCTAGCGGGAGGCTCCTACGAGCAGTACGTC. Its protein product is CASSPAGLAGGSYEQYV.

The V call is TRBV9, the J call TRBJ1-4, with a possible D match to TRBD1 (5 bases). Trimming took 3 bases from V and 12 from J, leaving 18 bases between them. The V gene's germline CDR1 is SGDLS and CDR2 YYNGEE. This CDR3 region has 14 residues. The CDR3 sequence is CASSGGDGRNQLFF. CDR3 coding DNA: TGTGCCAGCAGCGGCGGGGACGGGAGAAACCAACTGTTTTTT.

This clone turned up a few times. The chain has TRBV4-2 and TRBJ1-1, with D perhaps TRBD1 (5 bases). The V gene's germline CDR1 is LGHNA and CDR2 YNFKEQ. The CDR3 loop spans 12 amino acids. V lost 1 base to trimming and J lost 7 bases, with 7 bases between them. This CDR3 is CASSQVDSEAFF. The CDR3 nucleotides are TGTGCCAGCAGCCAAGTCGACAGTGAAGCTTTCTTT.

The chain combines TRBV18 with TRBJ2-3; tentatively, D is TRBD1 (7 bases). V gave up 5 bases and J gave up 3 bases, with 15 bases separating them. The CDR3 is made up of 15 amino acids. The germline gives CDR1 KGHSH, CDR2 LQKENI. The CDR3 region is CASSSQPGGTDTQYF. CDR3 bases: TGTGCCAGCTCATCCCAACCAGGGGGGACAGATACGCAGTATTTT.

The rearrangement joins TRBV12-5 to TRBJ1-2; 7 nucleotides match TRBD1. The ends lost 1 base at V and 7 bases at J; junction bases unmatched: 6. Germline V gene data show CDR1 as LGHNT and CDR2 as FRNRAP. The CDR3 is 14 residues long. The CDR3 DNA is TGTGCTAGTGGTTTGGGAAGTAGGGGGCTTGGCTACACCTTC. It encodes CASGLGSRGLGYTF.

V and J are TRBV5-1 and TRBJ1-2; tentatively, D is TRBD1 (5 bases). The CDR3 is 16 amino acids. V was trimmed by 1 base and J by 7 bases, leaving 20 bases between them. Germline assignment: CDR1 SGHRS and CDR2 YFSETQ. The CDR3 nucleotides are TGCGCCAGCAGCTTGAATGGTGGGGGGGATTTTGGTGGCTACACCTTC. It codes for CASSLNGGGDFGGYTF.